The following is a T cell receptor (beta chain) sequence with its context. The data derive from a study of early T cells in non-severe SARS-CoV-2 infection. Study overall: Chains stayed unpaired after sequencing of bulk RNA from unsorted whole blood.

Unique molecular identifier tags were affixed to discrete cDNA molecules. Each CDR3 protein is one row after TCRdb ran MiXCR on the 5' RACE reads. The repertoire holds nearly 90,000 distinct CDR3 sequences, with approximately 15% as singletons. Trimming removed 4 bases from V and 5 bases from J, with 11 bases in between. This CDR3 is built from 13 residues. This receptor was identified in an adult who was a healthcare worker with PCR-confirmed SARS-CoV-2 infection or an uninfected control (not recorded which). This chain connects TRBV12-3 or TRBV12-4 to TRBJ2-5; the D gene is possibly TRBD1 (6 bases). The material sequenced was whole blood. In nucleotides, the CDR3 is TGTGCCAGCAGTTCAGGGGTAAGGGAGACCCAGTACTTC. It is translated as CASSSGVRETQYF.